Below are 10 T cell receptor beta chains sequenced from a single sample in a study of vaccination and CD4 T cells after COVID-19. The study sequenced cultured CD4+ T cell DNA using the Oncomine TCR Beta short-read assay. TCRdb independently ran MiXCR on the PCR reads; one entry per CDR3 protein. Of several thousand distinct CDR3 sequences listed, around 60% are singletons. These receptors have no identified antigens. Treatment indicated: roughly 10-day PBMC culture with coronavirus spike peptide pools or control peptides (ViraFEST assay). The sample comprised CD4+ T cells from blood, cultured in vitro. The receptors derive from a human donor who had recovered from COVID-19.

The V and J genes are TRBV30 and TRBJ2-2; 9 positions agree with TRBD1. V trimming: 1 base; J trimming: 5 bases; junction bases outside the gene matches: 14. In germline, CDR1 is GTSNPN, CDR2 SVGIG (reference sequence). The CDR3 sequence is 18 residues long. The CDR3 DNA is TGTGCCTGGAGTGCCTTCACAGGGGGCTTCGAATATACCGGGGAGCTGTTTTTT. Protein sequence: CAWSAFTGGFEYTGELFF.

This clonotype was detected only a few times. The V call is TRBV7-2, the J call TRBJ1-5; D is perhaps TRBD1 (5 bases). The CDR3 loop spans 13 amino acids. Germline CDR1 SGHTA, CDR2 FQGNSA. V lost 2 bases and J lost 6, with 8 bases in between. CDR3 coding DNA: TGTGCCAGCAGCTTAAGGGACCGTCAGCCCCAGCATTTT. Translation: CASSLRDRQPQHF.

The CDR3 region is CSARVRASGTDTQYF. CDR3 DNA sequence: TGCAGTGCTAGAGTAAGGGCTAGCGGAACAGATACGCAGTATTTT. The rearrangement joins TRBV20-1 to TRBJ2-3, with 7 bases that match TRBD2. The CDR3 consists of 15 residues. The ends lost 1 base at V and 3 bases at J; junction bases unmatched: 7. Germline V CDR1 and CDR2: DFQATT, SNEGSKA (reference sequence).

The chain uses TRBV7-9 and TRBJ2-5; D unclear. The CDR3 totals 12 residues. Trimming took 3 bases from V and 5 from J, leaving 7 bases between them. Germline V gene lookup returns CDR1 SEHNR and CDR2 FQNEAQ (reference sequence). CDR3 amino acids: CASSFPSETQYF. In nucleotides, the CDR3 is TGTGCCAGCAGCTTTCCAAGTGAGACCCAGTACTTC.

This clonotype was picked up a small number of times. This rearrangement joins TRBV7-8 to TRBJ1-4; D unclear. The CDR3 totals 13 residues. The germline gives CDR1 SGHVS, CDR2 FQNEAQ. Trimming took off 6 bases at V and 7 bases at J, with 12 bases between the two ends. The CDR3 coding sequence is TGTGCCAGCAGTCCAGACCTGACTGAAAAACTGTTTTTT. It translates to CASSPDLTEKLFF.

The chain carries TRBV6-2 or TRBV6-3 and TRBJ1-5; D may be TRBD1 (5 bases). V lost 2 bases to trimming and J lost 2 bases, with 16 bases between them. The CDR3 is 17 residues long. Germline CDR1 and CDR2: MNHEY and SVGEGT. The CDR3 spells CASSYRRVKGGNQPQHF. The CDR3 DNA follows: TGTGCCAGCAGTTACCGAAGGGTCAAAGGGGGCAATCAGCCCCAGCATTTT.

J is TRBJ2-3 and V is TRBV6-1; D gene ambiguous. The CDR3 spans 14 residues. Germline CDR1 MNHNS, CDR2 SASEGT. Trimming cost V 5 bases and J 2 bases, with 11 bases left between them. For the CDR3, the DNA is TGTGCCAGCAGTCTAGTTCGTCCCACAGATACGCAGTATTTT. It codes for CASSLVRPTDTQYF.

The chain combines TRBV5-1 with TRBJ2-1; D unclear. Trimming left V 1 base short and J 2 bases short, with 7 bases between. CDR1 is SGHRS, CDR2 YFSETQ, per germline. The CDR3 contains 14 residues. The CDR3 sequence is CASSLSPPYNEQFF. The CDR3 DNA reads as TGCGCCAGCAGCTTGAGCCCCCCCTACAATGAGCAGTTCTTC.

Only one count was recorded for this clonotype. Here the CDR3 DNA reads TGCGCCAGCAGCGGCTACAGGGAGACTGAAGCTTTCTTT. As protein: CASSGYRETEAFF. The chain has TRBV5-1 and TRBJ1-1, with D possibly matching TRBD1 (6 bases). The CDR3 covers 13 residues. Deletions cut 4 bases from V and 5 bases from J, with 12 bases between. Germline CDR1 reads SGHRS; CDR2 reads YFSETQ.

The DNA for the CDR3 is TGTGCCAGCAGCTGGCAGGGGGACACCGGGGAGCTGTTTTTT. Translating it yields CASSWQGDTGELFF. This chain connects TRBV6-1 to TRBJ2-2, with 7 bases lining up with TRBD1. Germline assignment: CDR1 MNHNS and CDR2 SASEGT. V was clipped by 6 bases and J by 3 bases; unmatched bases: 4. The CDR3 extends over 14 amino acids.